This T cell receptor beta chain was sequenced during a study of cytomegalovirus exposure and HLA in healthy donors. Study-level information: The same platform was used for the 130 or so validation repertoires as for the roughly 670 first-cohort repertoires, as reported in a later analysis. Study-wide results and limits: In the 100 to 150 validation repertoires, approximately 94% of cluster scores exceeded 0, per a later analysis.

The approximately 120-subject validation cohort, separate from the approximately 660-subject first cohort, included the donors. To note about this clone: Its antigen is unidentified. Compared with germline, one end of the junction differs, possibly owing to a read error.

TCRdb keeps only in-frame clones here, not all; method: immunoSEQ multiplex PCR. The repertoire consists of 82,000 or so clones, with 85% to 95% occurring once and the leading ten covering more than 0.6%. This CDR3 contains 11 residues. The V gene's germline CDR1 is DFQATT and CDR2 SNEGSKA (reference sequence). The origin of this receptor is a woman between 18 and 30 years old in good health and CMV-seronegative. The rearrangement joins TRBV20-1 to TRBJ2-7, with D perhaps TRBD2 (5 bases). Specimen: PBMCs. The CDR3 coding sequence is TGCAGTGCCAGAGGGAAGGAGGAAAATCACTTC. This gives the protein CSARGKEENHF.